A few counts support the clone carrying this T cell receptor beta chain. This sample was taken from a study of T cells in Graves' hyperthyroidism and ophthalmopathy. After removal of 6 bases from V and 5 bases from J, the junction contained 7 bases not matched to a gene. CDR1 and CDR2 (germline): ENHRY, SYGVKD. This CDR3 is built from 14 residues. It was RNA transcripts that yielded the amplified TCR beta CDR3 regions. The HTBI set primed first-round TCR CDR3 RT-PCR. TCRdb independently ran MiXCR on the multiplex PCR reads; one entry per CDR3 protein. Here the sample spans around 700,000 distinct CDR3 sequences, roughly a third being singletons.

The sequenced material came from blood. This clonotype was obtained from a middle-aged woman with Graves' hyperthyroidism. V usage is TRBV10-3 and J usage is TRBJ2-1, with 7 bases matching TRBD1. CDR3 amino acids: CAISLRDRDNEQFF. Written as DNA, the CDR3 is TGTGCCATCAGCCTCCGGGACAGAGACAATGAGCAGTTCTTC.